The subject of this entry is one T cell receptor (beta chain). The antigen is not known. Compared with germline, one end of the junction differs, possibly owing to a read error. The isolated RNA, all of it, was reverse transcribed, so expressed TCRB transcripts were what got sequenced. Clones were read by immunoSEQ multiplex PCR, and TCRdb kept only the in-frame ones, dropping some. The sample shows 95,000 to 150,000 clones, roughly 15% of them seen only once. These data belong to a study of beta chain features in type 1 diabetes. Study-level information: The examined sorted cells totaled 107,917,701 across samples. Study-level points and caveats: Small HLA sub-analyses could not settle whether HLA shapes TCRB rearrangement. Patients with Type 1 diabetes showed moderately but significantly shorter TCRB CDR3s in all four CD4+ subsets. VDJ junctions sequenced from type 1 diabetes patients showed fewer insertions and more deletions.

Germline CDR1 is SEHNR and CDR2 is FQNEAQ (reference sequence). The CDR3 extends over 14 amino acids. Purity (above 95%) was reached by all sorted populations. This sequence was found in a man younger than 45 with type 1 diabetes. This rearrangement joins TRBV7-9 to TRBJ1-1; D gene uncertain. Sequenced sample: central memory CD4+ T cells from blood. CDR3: CASSFIPVNAEAFF. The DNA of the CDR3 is TGTGCCAGCAGCTTTATTCCGGTGAACGCTGAAGCTTTCTTT.